The 23 T cell receptor beta chains listed next were all sequenced from one sample in a study of blood T cell repertoires in COVID-19. The data were produced by immunoSEQ multiplex PCR, yet TCRdb's version contains in-frame clones alone and is incomplete. The sample lists over 45,000 clones; around four fifths were seen once. Source material: peripheral blood. These receptors came from a man aged 35-49 years with acute or convalescent COVID-19.

The chain joins TRBV18 to TRBJ1-5; possible D gene TRBD1, 6 bases. Trimming cost V 3 bases and J 4 bases, with 13 bases left between them. CDR1 and CDR2 from the germline V gene are KGHSH and LQKENI. This CDR3 has 15 amino acids. Here the CDR3 DNA reads TGTGCCAGCTCACCGAGCAGGGGCCCAAATCAGCCCCAGCATTTT. Translating gives CASSPSRGPNQPQHF.

This clone was seen a few times. This chain links TRBV10-3 with TRBJ1-2; possibly TRBD1 for D (5 bases). CDR1 and CDR2 from the germline V gene are ENHRY and SYGVKD. With 5 bases removed from V and 2 bases from J, the gap between germline ends came to 9 bases. The CDR3 contains 13 residues. This CDR3 is CAISFSGNYGYTF. The CDR3 region has the DNA TGTGCCATCAGTTTTTCAGGGAACTATGGCTACACCTTC.

The V call is TRBV4-2, the J call TRBJ1-3; D call uncertain. CDR3 length: 15 residues. V lost 1 base and J lost 2, with 9 bases in between. Per germline, CDR1 LGHNA and CDR2 YNFKEQ. In DNA, the CDR3 is TGTGCCAGCAGCCAAGTAGAGGTAGCTGGAAACACCATATATTTT. Protein sequence: CASSQVEVAGNTIYF.

This clone was observed a single time. CDR3 residues: CASSLFEGGEETQYF. CDR3 DNA sequence: TGCGCCAGCAGCTTGTTTGAAGGGGGCGAAGAGACCCAGTACTTC. The chain employs TRBV5-1 and TRBJ2-5; 7 bases line up with TRBD1. Losses at the gene ends were 1 base for V and 3 bases for J; bases not matched to a gene: 6. The CDR3 sequence is 15 residues long. Germline V gene data show CDR1 as SGHRS and CDR2 as YFSETQ.

This chain links TRBV4-3 with TRBJ2-1; 8 nucleotides agree with TRBD1. CDR3 length: 15 residues. Trimming removed 5 bases from V and 6 bases from J; junction bases left unmatched: 9. Germline V gene data show CDR1 as LGHNA and CDR2 as YSLEER. The CDR3 DNA is TGCGCCAGCAGCAACGACAGGGGTTCTTTCAATGAGCAGTTCTTC. Protein: CASSNDRGSFNEQFF.

The chain combines TRBV3-1 (or the pseudogene TRBV3-2) with TRBJ1-1, with D possibly TRBD1 on 5 matching bases. Between the trimmed V and J ends, which lost 0 bases and 0 bases, there was a span of 14 bases. Germline CDR1 reads LGHDT; CDR2 reads YNNKEL (reference sequence). This CDR3 contains 17 residues. The chain's CDR3 is CASSQDVQADMNTEAFF. CDR3 bases: TGTGCCAGCAGCCAAGATGTACAGGCCGACATGAACACTGAAGCTTTCTTT.

V and J are TRBV10-3 and TRBJ1-5; D is unclear. V was cut by 3 bases and J by 7 bases, with 13 bases left in between. Germline V lookup: CDR1 ENHRY, CDR2 SYGVKD. The CDR3 runs to 14 residues. The CDR3 DNA reads TGTGCCATCAGTGACACACTACCCACCCAGCCCCAGCATTTT. Residues: CAISDTLPTQPQHF.

The gene calls are TRBV9 and TRBJ1-1; unclear D gene. Germline V lookup: CDR1 SGDLS, CDR2 YYNGEE. Trimming shortened V by 0 bases and J by 1 base, and 4 bases separated the two germline ends. The CDR3 is made up of 13 amino acids. CDR3 DNA sequence: TGTGCCAGCAGCGTAGCCAAGAACACTGAAGCTTTCTTT. It yields the protein CASSVAKNTEAFF.

This chain joins TRBV18 and TRBJ1-4; 8 bases align to TRBD1. Germline V lookup: CDR1 KGHSH, CDR2 LQKENI. V shed 4 bases, J shed 2 bases, and the junction held 0 bases outside the gene matches. This CDR3 spans 14 amino acids. CDR3 sequence (DNA): TGTGCCAGCTCACGGACAGGGACTAATGAAAAACTGTTTTTT. Translating it yields CASSRTGTNEKLFF.

The genes are TRBV5-1 and TRBJ2-5; D gene ambiguous. Germline V gene sequence: CDR1 SGHRS, CDR2 YFSETQ. V lost 0 bases and J 3 bases, leaving 3 bases between the germline ends. This CDR3 contains 12 residues. CDR3 sequence reads: CASSLAKETQYF. The CDR3 DNA follows: TGCGCCAGCAGCTTGGCCAAAGAGACCCAGTACTTC.

The chain joins TRBV21-1 to TRBJ2-2; TRBD2, the table's D call, was not compared with the DNA. TRBV21-1 is a pseudogene segment. The CDR3 has 15 residues. CDR3 nucleotides: TGTGCCAGCAACGCGCCGGAGGCGAACACCGGGGAGCTGTTTTTT. As protein: CASNAPEANTGELFF.

This rearrangement joins TRBV18 to TRBJ1-3; 8 bases are shared with TRBD1. J lost 0 bases, V lost 6 bases, and 7 bases had no gene match. The germline V gene encodes CDR1 KGHSH and CDR2 LQKENI. There are 16 residues in the CDR3. For the CDR3, the DNA is TGTGCCAGCTCCCAGGGACAGGCAAGCTCTGGAAACACCATATATTTT. This sequence encodes CASSQGQASSGNTIYF.

This chain uses TRBV4-2 with TRBJ2-7, with 8 bases fitting TRBD1. Germline lookup yields CDR1 LGHNA and CDR2 YNFKEQ. V lost 1 base to trimming and J lost 9 bases; unmatched junction nucleotides: 26. This CDR3 is 20 amino acids long. This CDR3 reads CASSQVYTARGQGDVNAQYF. As DNA, the CDR3 is TGTGCCAGCAGCCAAGTTTACACCGCACGTGGACAGGGCGACGTAAACGCGCAGTACTTC.

The V call is TRBV7-2, the J call TRBJ2-5; 14 positions agree with TRBD2. The CDR3 has 17 residues. Trimming cost V 1 base and J 5 bases; bases outside gene matches: 6. The germline gives CDR1 SGHTA, CDR2 FQGNSA. In DNA, the CDR3 is TGTGCCAGCAGCTTAGGCCTGACTAGCGGGGGGGGCGAGACCCAGTACTTC. Its translation is CASSLGLTSGGGETQYF.

This chain joins TRBV4-1 and TRBJ2-3; 12 bases agree with TRBD2. This CDR3 comprises 16 residues. CDR1 is MGHRA and CDR2 is YSYEKL in the germline V gene. V was clipped by 3 bases and J by 0 bases; unmatched bases: 1. CDR3 residues: CASSHGTSGSTDTQYF. The CDR3 nucleotides are TGCGCCAGCAGCCACGGGACTAGCGGGAGCACAGATACGCAGTATTTT.

To note about this clone: The junction departs from the called germline gene at one end, perhaps through a read error. The chain joins TRBV18 to TRBJ2-2, with D maybe TRBD1 (5 bases). From germline, CDR1 is KGHSH and CDR2 LQKENI. The CDR3 runs 15 residues. The CDR3 loop is CASSPGQGNTEELFF. Written as DNA, the CDR3 is TGTGCCAGCTCACCCGGACAAGGGAACACCGAGGAGCTGTTTTTT.

The gene calls are TRBV19 and TRBJ2-1; 9 bases line up with TRBD2. Unmatched junction bases numbered 18, after V lost 6 bases and J lost 9 bases. The CDR3 is 17 amino acids. Germline CDR1 LNHDA, CDR2 SQIVND (reference sequence). The CDR3 is CASRQRGGGARISEQFF. The CDR3 DNA reads TGTGCCAGTAGACAAAGGGGCGGGGGGGCCAGGATCAGTGAGCAGTTCTTC.

The gene calls are TRBV9 and TRBJ1-1; perhaps TRBD1 as D (6 bases). V lost 0 bases and J 10 bases, leaving 13 bases between the germline ends. CDR3 length equals 13 residues. From germline, CDR1 is SGDLS and CDR2 YYNGEE. The CDR3 DNA sequence: TGTGCCAGCAGCGTAGCTCCACAGGGTGTAGCTTTCTTT. Translation gives CASSVAPQGVAFF.

This clone was detected only a few times. The rearrangement joins TRBV24-1 to TRBJ1-1, with D perhaps matching TRBD1 (5 bases). This CDR3 spans 13 amino acids. The V end lost 3 bases, the J end lost 5 bases, and 9 bases lay between the germline ends. Germline V gene data show CDR1 as KGHDR and CDR2 as SFDVKD. CDR3 sequence reads: CATSDPGRTEAFF. CDR3 sequence (DNA): TGTGCCACCAGTGATCCAGGGAGGACTGAAGCTTTCTTT.

This clone appeared a single time. V gene TRBV5-4 combines with J gene TRBJ1-2; TRBD1 matches at 8 bases. This CDR3 is built from 16 residues. Germline-derived CDR1 and CDR2 are SGHNT and YYREEE (reference sequence). The junction had 7 bases not matched to a gene; V was cut back by 0 bases and J by 3 bases. The CDR3 bases are TGTGCCAGCAGCTTGGCCCGGACAGGGATCGACTATGGCTACACCTTC. It specifies CASSLARTGIDYGYTF.

The V and J genes are TRBV28 and TRBJ2-7, with D possibly being TRBD2 (5 bases). The germline V gene encodes CDR1 MDHEN and CDR2 SYDVKM. Trimming left V 6 bases short and J 2 bases short, with 17 bases between. The CDR3 is made up of 15 amino acids. This CDR3 is CASRHGIIRTYEQYF. CDR3 nucleotides: TGTGCCAGCAGACACGGGATTATAAGGACCTACGAGCAGTACTTC.

The chain combines TRBV7-8 with TRBJ2-2; D possibly corresponds to TRBD2 (6 bases). CDR3 length: 16 amino acids. The V and J ends lost 0 bases and 6 bases respectively, with 14 bases between them. Germline CDR1 SGHVS, CDR2 FQNEAQ. The CDR3, as DNA: TGTGCCAGCAGCTTAGCTACGGGGGAACGGGCCGGGGAGCTGTTTTTT. Amino acid sequence: CASSLATGERAGELFF.

This clone was detected a few times. This chain links TRBV2 with TRBJ2-2; TRBD1 might be the D (6 bases). The CDR3 consists of 15 residues. Trimming removed 4 bases from V and 4 bases from J, with 13 bases in between. Germline lookup yields CDR1 SNHLY and CDR2 FYNNEI. CDR3 loop: CASSAQGPGTGELFF. CDR3 sequence (DNA): TGTGCCAGCAGTGCCCAGGGGCCGGGCACCGGGGAGCTGTTTTTT.